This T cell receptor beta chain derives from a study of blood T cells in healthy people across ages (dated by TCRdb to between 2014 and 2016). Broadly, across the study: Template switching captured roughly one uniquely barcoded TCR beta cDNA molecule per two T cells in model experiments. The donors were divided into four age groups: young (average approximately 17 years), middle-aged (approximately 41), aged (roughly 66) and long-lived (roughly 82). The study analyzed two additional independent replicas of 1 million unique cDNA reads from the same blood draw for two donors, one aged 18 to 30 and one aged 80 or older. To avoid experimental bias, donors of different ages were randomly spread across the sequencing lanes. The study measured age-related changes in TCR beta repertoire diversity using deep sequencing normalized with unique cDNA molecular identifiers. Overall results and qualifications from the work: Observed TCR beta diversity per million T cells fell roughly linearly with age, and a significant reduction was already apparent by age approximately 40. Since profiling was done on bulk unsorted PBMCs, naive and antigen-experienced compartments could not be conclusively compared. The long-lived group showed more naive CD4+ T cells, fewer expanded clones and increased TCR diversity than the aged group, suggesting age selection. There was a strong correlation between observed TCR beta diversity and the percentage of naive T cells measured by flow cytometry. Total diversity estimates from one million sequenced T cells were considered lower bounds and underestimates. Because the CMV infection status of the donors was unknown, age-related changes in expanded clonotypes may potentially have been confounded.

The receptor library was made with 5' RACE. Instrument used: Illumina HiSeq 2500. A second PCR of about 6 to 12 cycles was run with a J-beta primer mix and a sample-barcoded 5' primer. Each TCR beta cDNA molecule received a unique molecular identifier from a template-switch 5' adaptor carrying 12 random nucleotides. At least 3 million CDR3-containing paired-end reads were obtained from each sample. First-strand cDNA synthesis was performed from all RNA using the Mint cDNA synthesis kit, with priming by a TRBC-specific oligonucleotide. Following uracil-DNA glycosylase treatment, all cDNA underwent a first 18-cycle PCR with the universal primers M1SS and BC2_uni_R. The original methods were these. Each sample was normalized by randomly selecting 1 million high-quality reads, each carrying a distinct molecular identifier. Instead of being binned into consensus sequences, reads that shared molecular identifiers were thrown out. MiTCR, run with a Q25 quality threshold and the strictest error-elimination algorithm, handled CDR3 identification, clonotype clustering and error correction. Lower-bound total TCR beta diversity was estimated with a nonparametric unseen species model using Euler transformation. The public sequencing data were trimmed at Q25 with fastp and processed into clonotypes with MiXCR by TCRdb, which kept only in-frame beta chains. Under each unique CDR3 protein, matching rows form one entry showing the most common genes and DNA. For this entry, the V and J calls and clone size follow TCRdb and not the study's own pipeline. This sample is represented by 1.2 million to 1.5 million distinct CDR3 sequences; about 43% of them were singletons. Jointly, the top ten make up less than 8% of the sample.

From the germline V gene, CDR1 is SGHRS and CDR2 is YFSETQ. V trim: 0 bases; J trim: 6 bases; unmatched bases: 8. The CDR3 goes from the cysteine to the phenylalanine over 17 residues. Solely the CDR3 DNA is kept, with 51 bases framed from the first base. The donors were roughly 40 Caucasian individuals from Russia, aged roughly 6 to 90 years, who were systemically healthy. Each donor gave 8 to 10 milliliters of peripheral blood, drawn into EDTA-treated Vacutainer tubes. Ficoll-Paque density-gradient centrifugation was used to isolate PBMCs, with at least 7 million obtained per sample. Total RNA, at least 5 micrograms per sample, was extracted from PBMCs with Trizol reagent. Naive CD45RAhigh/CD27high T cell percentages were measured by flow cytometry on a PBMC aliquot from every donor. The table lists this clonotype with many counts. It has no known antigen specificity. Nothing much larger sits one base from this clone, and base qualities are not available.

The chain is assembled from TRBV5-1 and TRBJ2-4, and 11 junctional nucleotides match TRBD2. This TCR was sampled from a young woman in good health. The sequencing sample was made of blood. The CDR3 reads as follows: CASSLAGLAGGSNIQYF. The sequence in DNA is TGCGCCAGCAGCTTGGCCGGGCTAGCGGGAGGTTCAAACATTCAGTACTTC.